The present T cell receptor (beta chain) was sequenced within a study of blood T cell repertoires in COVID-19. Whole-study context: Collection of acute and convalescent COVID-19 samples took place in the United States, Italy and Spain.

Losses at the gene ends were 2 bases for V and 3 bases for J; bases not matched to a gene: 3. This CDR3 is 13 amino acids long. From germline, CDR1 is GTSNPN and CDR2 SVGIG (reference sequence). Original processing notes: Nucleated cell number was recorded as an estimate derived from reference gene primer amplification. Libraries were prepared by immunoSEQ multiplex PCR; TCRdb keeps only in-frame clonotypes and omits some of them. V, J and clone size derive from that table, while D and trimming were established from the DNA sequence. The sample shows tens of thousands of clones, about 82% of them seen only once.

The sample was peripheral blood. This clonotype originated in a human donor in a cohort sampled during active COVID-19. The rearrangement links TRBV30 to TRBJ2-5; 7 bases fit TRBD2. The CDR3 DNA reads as TGTGCCTGGAGTCTGGGAGGGAAAGAGACCCAGTACTTC. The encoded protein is CAWSLGGKETQYF.